The clone carrying this T cell receptor beta chain was observed many times. Stated time point: newly diagnosed GD, antithyroid drugs for less than 3 months. The authors made the TCR library using RNA they extracted from PBMCs. It was by American Thyroid Association guidelines that Graves' disease was diagnosed. The CDR3 is 12 amino acids. Trimming removed 3 bases from V and 6 bases from J, with 9 bases in between. CDR1 is LNHDA, CDR2 SQIVND, per germline (reference sequence). This record comes from a study of regulatory T cells in long-lasting Graves disease. CDR3 regions were amplified by Arm-PCR using iRepertoire HTBI primers to build TCR beta libraries. TCRdb itself ran the multiplex PCR reads through MiXCR, one entry per CDR3 protein. In the table there are 400,000 to 500,000 distinct CDR3 sequences, about 14% of which are singletons. In addition, the sample was reused for a study of T cells in Graves' hyperthyroidism and ophthalmopathy.

This clonotype originated in a woman aged 45-65 years with Graves disease. Sequencing used peripheral blood mononuclear cells (PBMCs), obtained at new diagnosis, from a patient treated with antithyroid drugs. This rearrangement joins TRBV19 to TRBJ2-7; D may correspond to TRBD1 or TRBD2 (5 bases each). This CDR3 reads CASSIRGGEQYF. The DNA of the CDR3 is TGTGCCAGTAGTATCCGGGGCGGCGAGCAGTACTTC.